This TCR beta chain came from a study of PD-L1 blockade in urothelial cancer. The overall study: Patients began atezolizumab, 1,200 mg intravenously every 3 weeks, around 2014.

In each PCR, synthetic TCR analog templates were spiked in. This table comes from immunoSEQ multiplex PCR, and its TCRdb copy is limited to in-frame clones, with some not included. The table has about 42,000 clones, 81% seen once. V lost 3 bases, J lost 5 bases, and 7 bases lay in between. This CDR3 comprises 13 residues. Germline CDR1 SGHTA, CDR2 FQGNSA. This clone was recorded only once. The antigen is undetermined. Other DNA sequences in this specimen translate into the identical CDR3. Study-wide results and limits: Enhanced expansion of tumor-associated blood clones at 3 weeks characterized durable-benefit patients.

Patients in the study were battling locally advanced or metastatic urothelial carcinoma. This sequence originates from a man between 65 and 85 years old with urothelial cancer. The sample was PBMCs, taken around atezolizumab (anti-PD-L1) treatment. V is TRBV7-2 and J is TRBJ2-2, with D perhaps TRBD2 (6 bases). In nucleotides, the CDR3 is TGTGCCAGCAGCTTGGGAGGTACCGGGGAGCTGTTTTTT. As protein: CASSLGGTGELFF.